These 24 T cell receptor beta chains were all obtained from the same sample, sequenced in a study of T cell repertoires in cytomegalovirus infection. These receptors have no identified antigens. One entry per CDR3 protein results from TCRdb running MiXCR on the reads. The table has under 500,000 distinct CDR3 sequences, more than 40% seen once; the top ten hold around 45%. The sequences come from cultured PBMCs, collected from culture after CMV antigen stimulation. The source is a human donor in good health (CMV status not recorded). Some clones in this sample may be carry-over from other donors' samples.

The DNA of the CDR3 is TGTGCCAGCAGTGAAGCTGGACCACCTAGCACAGATACGCAGTATTTT. It yields the protein CASSEAGPPSTDTQYF. The chain employs TRBV6-1 and TRBJ2-3; D is undetermined. The CDR3 runs to 16 residues. Germline V lookup: CDR1 MNHNS, CDR2 SASEGT. The V and J ends lost 0 bases and 0 bases respectively, with 10 bases between them.

The J gene is TRBJ2-3, the V gene TRBV19; 12 bases align to TRBD2. The germline gives CDR1 LNHDA, CDR2 SQIVND (reference sequence). The V gene end was trimmed by 6 bases and the J gene end by 4 bases; junction bases not matched to a gene: 5. The CDR3 is made up of 15 amino acids. CDR3 sequence (DNA): TGTGCCAGTAGCCGACTAGCGGGGGCCCCAGATACGCAGTATTTT. Protein product: CASSRLAGAPDTQYF.

This clonotype showed up just once. This chain links TRBV6-1 with TRBJ2-1; D is perhaps TRBD2 (6 bases). Trimming took 6 bases from V and 5 from J, leaving 23 bases between them. Germline-derived CDR1 and CDR2 are MNHNS and SASEGT. This CDR3 has 17 residues. The DNA of the CDR3 is TGTGCCAGCAGGGCGGTTCGGGGGAGGCTAGACCACAATGAGCAGTTCTTC. Its translation is CASRAVRGRLDHNEQFF.

This clonotype was detected many times. J is TRBJ2-1 and V is TRBV7-6; TRBD1 matches 9 bases. V lost 3 bases to trimming and J lost 7 bases; unmatched junction nucleotides: 7. Germline assignment: CDR1 SGHVS and CDR2 FNYEAQ. This CDR3 spans 15 amino acids. The chain's CDR3 is CASSFGTGRMNEQFF. CDR3 DNA: TGTGCCAGCAGCTTCGGGACAGGGCGCATGAATGAGCAGTTCTTC.

The V and J genes are TRBV12-3 or TRBV12-4 and TRBJ2-3, with 8 nucleotides matching TRBD2. The CDR3 consists of 15 residues. The junction had 9 bases not matched to a gene; V was cut back by 6 bases and J by 4 bases. Here the CDR3 reads CASSPGGGAADTQYF. The CDR3 region has the DNA TGTGCCAGCAGCCCCGGGGGGGGCGCGGCAGATACGCAGTATTTT.

The sample holds many counts of this clonotype. The V gene is TRBV7-2, the J gene TRBJ1-5; D is unclear. Per the germline V gene, CDR1 is SGHTA and CDR2 is FQGNSA. Trimming stripped 5 bases from V and 6 bases from J, with 8 bases between. The CDR3 has 12 amino acids. The CDR3 spells CASSEGFQPQHF. The CDR3 nucleotides read TGTGCCAGCAGCGAGGGTTTTCAGCCCCAGCATTTT.

This sequence joins TRBV7-2 and TRBJ1-2; D is unclear. The V end lost 1 base, the J end lost 5 bases, and 11 bases lay between the germline ends. Germline-derived CDR1 and CDR2 are SGHTA and FQGNSA. The CDR3 has 14 residues. CDR3 amino acids: CASSLGGIGYGYTF. The CDR3 region has the DNA TGTGCCAGCAGCTTAGGAGGGATTGGGTATGGCTACACCTTC. Based on the CDR3 plus reference TRBV7-2 and TRBJ1-2, the full variable domain is GAGVSQSPSNKVTEKGKDVELRCDPISGHTALYWYRQSLGQGLEFLIYFQGNSAPDKSGLPSDRFSAERTGGSVSTLTIQRTQQEDSAVYLCASSLGGIGYGYTFGSGTRLTVV.

The rearrangement links TRBV24-1 to TRBJ2-1; the D is unclear. The V gene's germline CDR1 is KGHDR and CDR2 SFDVKD. V was pared by 3 bases and J by 4 bases, with 12 bases between. This CDR3 comprises 15 residues. CDR3 coding DNA: TGTGCCACCAGTGATCTGCGAAAAAATTACAATGAGCAGTTCTTC. Amino acids: CATSDLRKNYNEQFF.

The gene calls are TRBV11-2 and TRBJ2-2, with TRBD2 matching over 12 bases. The CDR3 covers 16 residues. Germline V gives CDR1 SGHAT, CDR2 FQNNGV. The V and J ends lost 6 bases and 9 bases, in that order; junction bases with no gene match: 11. This CDR3 is CASRRASGRAERELFF. CDR3 in DNA: TGTGCCAGCAGGAGGGCTAGCGGGAGGGCCGAAAGGGAGCTGTTTTTT.

This clonotype was observed a handful of times. The rearrangement links TRBV7-2 to TRBJ2-1, with D unresolved. V lost 3 bases and J 8 bases, leaving 8 bases between the germline ends. Germline CDR1 reads SGHTA; CDR2 reads FQGNSA. The CDR3 consists of 12 residues. The CDR3 nucleotides are TGTGCCAGCAGCTTTACCCGGGATGAGCAGTTCTTC. Protein product: CASSFTRDEQFF.

V usage is TRBV6-1 and J usage is TRBJ1-1; perhaps TRBD1 as D (5 bases). From germline, CDR1 is MNHNS and CDR2 SASEGT. V was trimmed by 5 bases and J by 0 bases, leaving 22 bases between them. CDR3 length: 18 residues. The CDR3 bases are TGTGCCAGCAGTTCCCCCCGGAGGACACGACACATGAACACTGAAGCTTTCTTT. This gives the protein CASSSPRRTRHMNTEAFF.

This clonotype was detected only once. V is TRBV7-9 and J is TRBJ2-7; TRBD1 is a possible D gene (5 bases). Germline V gives CDR1 SEHNR, CDR2 FQNEAQ (reference sequence). The CDR3 is 12 amino acids. Deletions cut 5 bases from V and 6 bases from J, with 11 bases between. CDR3 bases: TGTGCCAGCAGCCAAGGGGCCCTCGAGCAGTACTTC. It is translated as CASSQGALEQYF.

The V and J genes are TRBV7-2 and TRBJ2-1, with 10 bases that match TRBD2. The CDR3 consists of 15 residues. CDR1 and CDR2 (germline): SGHTA, FQGNSA. With 5 bases clipped from V and 7 bases from J, the junction kept 8 bases outside the gene matches. The DNA of the CDR3 is TGTGCCAGCAGCATACTAGCGGGGACCTCGAATGAGCAGTTCTTC. It yields the protein CASSILAGTSNEQFF.

The V call is TRBV12-3 or TRBV12-4, the J call TRBJ1-6, with D perhaps matching TRBD1 (5 bases). V was clipped by 6 bases and J by 11 bases, with 14 bases between them. The CDR3 extends over 13 amino acids. For the CDR3, the DNA is TGTGCCAGCAGCCCCGGGGCTTTGACACCCCTCCACTTT. It yields the protein CASSPGALTPLHF.

Regarding this clonotype: A much larger clone is a single base away; this may be a read error. This chain connects TRBV7-2 to TRBJ1-5, with a tentative D call TRBD1 (5 bases). From germline, CDR1 is SGHTA and CDR2 FQGNSA. The CDR3 has 14 amino acids. CDR3 coding DNA: TGTGCCTGCAGCCTGAATCAGGGAAATCAGCCCCAGCATTTT. It translates to CACSLNQGNQPQHF.

This chain connects TRBV6-2 or TRBV6-3 to TRBJ2-5; D may correspond to TRBD1 or TRBD2 (5 bases each). Looked up from germline, CDR1 is MNHEY and CDR2 is SVGEGT. Trimming shortened V by 5 bases and J by 2 bases, and 18 bases separated the two germline ends. This CDR3 contains 16 residues. The chain's CDR3 is CASSRGRSSIQETQYF. CDR3 DNA sequence: TGTGCCAGCAGTCGGGGACGGAGTAGCATTCAAGAGACCCAGTACTTC.

This clonotype occurred once. This CDR3 reads CASSAPGQGLFRRKLFF. The CDR3 nucleotides read TGTGCCAGCAGCGCGCCGGGACAGGGCCTATTTAGGAGGAAACTGTTTTTT. The chain combines TRBV11-2 with TRBJ1-4; 9 positions agree with TRBD1. CDR3 length equals 17 residues. CDR1 and CDR2 from the germline V gene are SGHAT and FQNNGV. The V segment lost 5 bases and the J segment 11 bases; nucleotides outside the gene matches: 18.

This chain links TRBV2 with TRBJ2-5, with D tentatively TRBD2 (6 bases). CDR3 length: 14 residues. With 2 bases removed from V and 5 bases from J, the gap between germline ends came to 12 bases. Germline V gene data show CDR1 as SNHLY and CDR2 as FYNNEI. CDR3 region: CASSERTAGETQYF. In DNA form, the CDR3 reads TGTGCCAGCAGTGAAAGGACCGCGGGGGAGACCCAGTACTTC.

Worth noting for this clonotype: The DNA is left out, because the CDR3 cannot be placed on it with certainty; the CDR3 is given as TCRdb lists it. V and J are TRBV5-1 and TRBJ1-4; TRBD1 is the table's D call, not checked against the DNA. The CDR3 numbers 14 amino acids, ends counted. Germline V gives CDR1 SGHRS, CDR2 YFSETQ. The CDR3 sequence: CASSFGPGNEKLFF.

This chain joins TRBV12-3 or TRBV12-4 and TRBJ2-2, with D tentatively TRBD2 (5 bases). The CDR3 length is 13 residues. Deletions cut 5 bases from V and 5 bases from J, with 9 bases between. CDR3 amino acids: CASSASGTGELFF. Written as DNA, the CDR3 is TGTGCCAGCAGTGCCTCGGGAACCGGGGAGCTGTTTTTT.

The CDR3 region is CSARLAGGPGEQFF. CDR3 DNA: TGCAGTGCTCGACTAGCGGGAGGGCCTGGGGAGCAGTTCTTC. This sequence joins TRBV20-1 and TRBJ2-1; 14 bases match TRBD2. The CDR3 has 14 residues. V gave up 5 bases and J gave up 10 bases; unmatched junction bases: 7. CDR1 is DFQATT, CDR2 SNEGSKA, per germline (reference sequence).

The V call is TRBV7-2, the J call TRBJ2-4; TRBD1 matches at 12 bases. After removal of 6 bases from V and 7 bases from J, the junction contained 7 bases not matched to a gene. The CDR3 sequence is 15 residues long. Germline V gene data show CDR1 as SGHTA and CDR2 as FQGNSA. The CDR3 nucleotides read TGTGCCAGCAGTTCCGGGACAGGGGGCTATAACATTCAGTACTTC. The encoded protein is CASSSGTGGYNIQYF.

This clonotype was counted only a few times. V gene TRBV4-2 combines with J gene TRBJ1-4; D is perhaps TRBD1 (6 bases). Deletions cut 2 bases from V and 4 bases from J, with 11 bases between. The germline V gene encodes CDR1 LGHNA and CDR2 YNFKEQ. The CDR3 consists of 15 residues. CDR3: CASSQRGTDNEKLFF. CDR3 DNA sequence: TGTGCCAGCAGCCAAAGGGGGACTGATAATGAAAAACTGTTTTTT.

The V call is TRBV28, the J call TRBJ2-2; 8 bases are a match to TRBD2. From germline, CDR1 is MDHEN and CDR2 SYDVKM. The ends lost 6 bases at V and 0 bases at J; junction bases unmatched: 3. The CDR3 runs 15 residues. The CDR3 loop reads CASRSGGPNTGELFF. The CDR3 nucleotides read TGTGCCAGCAGGTCGGGGGGGCCGAACACCGGGGAGCTGTTTTTT.